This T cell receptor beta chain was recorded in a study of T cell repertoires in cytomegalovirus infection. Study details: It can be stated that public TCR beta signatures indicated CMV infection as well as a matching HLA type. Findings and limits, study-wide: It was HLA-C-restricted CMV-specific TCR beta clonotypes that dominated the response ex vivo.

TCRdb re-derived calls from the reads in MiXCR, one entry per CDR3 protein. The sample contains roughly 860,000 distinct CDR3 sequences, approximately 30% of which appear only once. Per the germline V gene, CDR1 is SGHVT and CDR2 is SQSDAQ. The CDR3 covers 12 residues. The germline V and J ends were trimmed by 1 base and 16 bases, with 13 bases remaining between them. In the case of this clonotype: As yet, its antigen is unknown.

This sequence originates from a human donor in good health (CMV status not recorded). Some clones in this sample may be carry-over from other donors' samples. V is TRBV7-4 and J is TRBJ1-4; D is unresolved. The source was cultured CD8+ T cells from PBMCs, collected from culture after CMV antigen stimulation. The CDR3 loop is CASSLGGGRRFF. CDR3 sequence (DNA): TGTGCCAGCAGCTTAGGAGGCGGGCGCCGGTTTTTT.